One T cell receptor (beta chain) is described in this entry. The source of the sample is a study of control samples from healthy donors and cancer patients. Clones were read by immunoSEQ multiplex PCR, and TCRdb kept only the in-frame ones, dropping some. Among some 20,000 clones, more than 80% were seen once, and the ten largest hold 38%. V was shortened by 3 bases and J by 3 bases, with 8 bases between the two germline ends. CDR1 is SGHNT and CDR2 is YENEEA in the germline V gene. The CDR3 contains 13 residues. The sequence came from a man aged 55 to 70 with head and neck cancer. Sample: PBMCs. The chain recombines TRBV11-3 with TRBJ1-1; D is unclear. Written as DNA, the CDR3 is TGTGCCAGCAGCTTCGGACCGGACACTGAAGCTTTCTTT. Protein: CASSFGPDTEAFF.